This T cell receptor (beta chain) comes out of a study of blood T cells in healthy people across ages. Overall study findings and caveats: Compared with aged donors, long-lived donors showed fewer expanded clones, suggesting selection.

The second PCR ran about 6 to 12 cycles with a sample-barcoded 5' primer and J-beta primers. MiXCR, applied by TCRdb to the 5' RACE reads, yields one record per CDR3 protein. The sample has around 1,000,000 distinct CDR3 sequences; 30% to 40% are singletons. Regarding this clonotype: Antigen unknown.

Donation came from healthy Caucasian individuals in Russia who were aged about 6 to 95. CDR1 is DFQATT, CDR2 SNEGSKA, per germline (reference sequence). V was clipped by 4 bases and J by 2 bases, with 12 bases between them. The CDR3 extends over 13 amino acids. This receptor was identified in a man aged 18 to 29 in good health. This chain links TRBV20-1 with TRBJ2-7, with D perhaps matching TRBD2 (5 bases). Sample: blood. Written as DNA, the CDR3 is TGCAGTGCTATAAGACGGGGAACCTACGAGCAGTACTTC. Translated, it gives CSAIRRGTYEQYF.